This TCR beta chain is drawn from a study of cytomegalovirus exposure and HLA in healthy donors. Overall study results and limits: The CMV antigen specificity of a few CMV-associated chains was confirmed through in vitro analysis.

The germline CDR1 and CDR2 sequences are SGHAT and FQNNGV. The length of the CDR3 is 16 residues. Trimming left V 1 base short and J 0 bases short, with 12 bases between. Primers: 60 Vbeta forward and 13 Jbeta reverse. Profiled with immunoSEQ multiplex PCR; TCRdb holds only in-frame clones, not every one. The sample consists of over 150,000 clones, more than 80% of them appearing once. On this clone itself: Its specificity is not known.

The chain carries TRBV11-2 and TRBJ1-2; weak D call: TRBD1 (5 bases). Sequencing was carried out using PBMCs. This receptor was taken from a woman between 18 and 29 years old in good health and CMV-seronegative. CDR3 protein: CASSLGQGRANYGYTF. CDR3 nucleotides: TGTGCCAGCAGCTTAGGGCAGGGCAGAGCTAACTATGGCTACACCTTC. The full variable domain, its missing parts supplied by reference TRBV11-2 and TRBJ1-2, is EAGVAQSPRYKIIEKRQSVAFWCNPISGHATLYWYQQILGQGPKLLIQFQNNGVVDDSQLPKDRFSAERLKGVDSTLKIQPAKLEDSAVYLCASSLGQGRANYGYTFGSGTRLTVV.